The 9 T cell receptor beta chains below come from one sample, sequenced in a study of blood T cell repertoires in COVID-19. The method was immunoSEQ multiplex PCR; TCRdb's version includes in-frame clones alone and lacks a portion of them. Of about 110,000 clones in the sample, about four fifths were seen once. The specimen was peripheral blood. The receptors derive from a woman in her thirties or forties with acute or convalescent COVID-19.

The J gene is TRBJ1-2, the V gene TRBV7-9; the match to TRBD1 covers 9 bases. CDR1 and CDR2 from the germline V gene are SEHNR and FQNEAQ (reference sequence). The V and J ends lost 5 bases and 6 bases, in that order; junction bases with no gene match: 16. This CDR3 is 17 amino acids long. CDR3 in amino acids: CASSPPGQGPRGDGYTF. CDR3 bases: TGTGCCAGCAGCCCACCGGGACAGGGCCCTCGAGGGGATGGCTACACCTTC. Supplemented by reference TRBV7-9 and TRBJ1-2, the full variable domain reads DTGVSQNPRHKITKRGQNVTFRCDPISEHNRLYWYRQTLGQGPEFLTYFQNEAQLEKSRLLSDRFSAERPKGSFSTLEIQRTEQGDSAMYLCASSPPGQGPRGDGYTFGSGTRLTVV.

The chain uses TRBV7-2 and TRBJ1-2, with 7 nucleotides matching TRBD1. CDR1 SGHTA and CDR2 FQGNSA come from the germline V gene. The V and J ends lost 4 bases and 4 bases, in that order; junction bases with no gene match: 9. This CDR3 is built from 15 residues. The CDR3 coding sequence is TGTGCCAGCAGCTCCCGAACAGGGGCGGGCTATGGCTACACCTTC. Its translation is CASSSRTGAGYGYTF.

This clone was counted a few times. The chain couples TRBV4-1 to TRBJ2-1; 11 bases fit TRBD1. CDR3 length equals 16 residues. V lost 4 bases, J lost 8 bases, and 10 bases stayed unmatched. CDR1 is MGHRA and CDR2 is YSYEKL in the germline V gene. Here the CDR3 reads CASSPARTGGADEQFF. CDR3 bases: TGCGCCAGCAGCCCCGCCCGGACAGGGGGCGCAGATGAGCAGTTCTTC.

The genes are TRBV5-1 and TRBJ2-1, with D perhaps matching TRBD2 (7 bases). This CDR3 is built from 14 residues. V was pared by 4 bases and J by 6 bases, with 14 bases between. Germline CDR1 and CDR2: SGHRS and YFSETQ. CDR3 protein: CASSEGGLSNEQFF. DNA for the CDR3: TGCGCCAGCAGCGAGGGGGGGCTGAGCAATGAGCAGTTCTTC.

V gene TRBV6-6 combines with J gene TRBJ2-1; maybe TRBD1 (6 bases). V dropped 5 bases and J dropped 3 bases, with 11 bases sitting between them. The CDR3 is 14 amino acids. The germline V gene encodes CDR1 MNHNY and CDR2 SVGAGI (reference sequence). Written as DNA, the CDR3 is TGTGCCAGCAGTACCCGAGGGGGCTACAATGAGCAGTTCTTC. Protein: CASSTRGGYNEQFF.

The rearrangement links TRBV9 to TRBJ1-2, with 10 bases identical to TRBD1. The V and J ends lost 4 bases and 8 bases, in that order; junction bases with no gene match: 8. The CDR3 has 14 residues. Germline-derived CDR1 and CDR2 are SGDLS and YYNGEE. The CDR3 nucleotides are TGTGCCAGCAGCATGGGACAGGGGAACGGGGGCTACACCTTC. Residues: CASSMGQGNGGYTF.

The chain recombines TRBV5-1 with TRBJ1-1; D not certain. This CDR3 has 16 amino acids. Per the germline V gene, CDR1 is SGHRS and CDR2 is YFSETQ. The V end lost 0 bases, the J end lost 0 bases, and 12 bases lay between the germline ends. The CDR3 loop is CASSLAPGFMNTEAFF. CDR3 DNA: TGCGCCAGCAGCTTGGCCCCCGGGTTCATGAACACTGAAGCTTTCTTT.

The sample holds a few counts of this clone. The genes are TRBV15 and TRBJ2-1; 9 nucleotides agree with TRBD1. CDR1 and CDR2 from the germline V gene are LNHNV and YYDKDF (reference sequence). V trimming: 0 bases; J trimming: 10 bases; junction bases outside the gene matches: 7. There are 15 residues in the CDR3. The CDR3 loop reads CATSRDLQGAGEQFF. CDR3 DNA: TGTGCCACCAGCAGAGATCTACAGGGGGCGGGGGAGCAGTTCTTC. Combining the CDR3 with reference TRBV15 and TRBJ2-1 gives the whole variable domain DAMVIQNPRYQVTQFGKPVTLSCSQTLNHNVMYWYQQKSSQAPKLLFHYYDKDFNNEADTPDNFQSRRPNTSFCFLDIRSPGLGDTAMYLCATSRDLQGAGEQFFGPGTRLTVL.

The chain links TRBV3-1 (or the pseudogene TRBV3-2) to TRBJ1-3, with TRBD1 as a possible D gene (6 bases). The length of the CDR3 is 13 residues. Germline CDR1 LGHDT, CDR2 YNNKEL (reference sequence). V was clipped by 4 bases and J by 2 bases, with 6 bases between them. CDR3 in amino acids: CASSPGAGNTIYF. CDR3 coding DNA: TGTGCCAGCAGCCCAGGGGCTGGAAACACCATATATTTT.